One sample yielded the 23 T cell receptor beta chains listed below, sequenced in a study of CD8 T cells in Susac syndrome. An input of about 0.5 to 1 ug of RNA was subjected to reverse transcription using random hexamers. TCRdb processed the immunoSEQ multiplex PCR reads anew with MiXCR; each CDR3 protein has one entry. The sample records 210,000 or so distinct CDR3 sequences, 92% being singletons. Sequencing was done on a sample of CD8+ T cells from PBMCs. The origin of the receptors is a human donor with multiple sclerosis.

The rearrangement links TRBV6-5 to TRBJ1-6; D unclear. V was cut by 4 bases and J by 0 bases, with 13 bases left in between. Per germline, CDR1 MNHEY and CDR2 SVGAGI. The CDR3 spans 17 residues. The CDR3 protein is CASSSAVTDSYNSPLHF. CDR3 nucleotides: TGTGCCAGCAGTTCCGCGGTTACCGACTCCTATAATTCACCCCTCCACTTT.

The chain joins TRBV12-1 to TRBJ1-2; the D call TRBD1 from the table was never checked on the DNA. TRBV12-1 is termed a pseudogene. The CDR3 runs to 14 residues. This CDR3 is CASSANRTNYGYTF. The CDR3 nucleotides are TGTGCCAGCAGCGCCAACAGGACCAACTATGGCTACACCTTC.

The chain has TRBV20-1 and TRBJ2-3, with D maybe TRBD2 (6 bases). Germline-derived CDR1 and CDR2 are DFQATT and SNEGSKA (reference sequence). Trimming took 6 bases from V and 0 from J, leaving 7 bases between them. This CDR3 spans 12 amino acids. The CDR3, as DNA: TGCAGTGCGGGACTCAGCACAGATACGCAGTATTTT. Translated: CSAGLSTDTQYF.

The rearrangement joins TRBV7-9 to TRBJ2-2; the D gene is possibly TRBD1 (6 bases). Trimming stripped 5 bases from V and 0 bases from J, with 16 bases between. The CDR3 runs to 17 residues. Germline-derived CDR1 and CDR2 are SEHNR and FQNEAQ (reference sequence). The CDR3 loop is CASSPWGLSSNTGELFF. CDR3 in DNA: TGTGCCAGCAGCCCTTGGGGGCTGAGTTCGAACACCGGGGAGCTGTTTTTT.

The V and J genes are TRBV12-3 or TRBV12-4 and TRBJ2-4; 9 bases map to TRBD2. The CDR3 sequence is 16 residues long. Unmatched junction bases numbered 4, after V lost 3 bases and J lost 1 base. The DNA of the CDR3 is TGTGCCAGCAGTTTGTGGACTAGCGATGCCAAAAACATTCAGTACTTC. As protein: CASSLWTSDAKNIQYF.

This chain connects TRBV6-1 to TRBJ2-2; 11 positions agree with TRBD2. Germline trimming cut 4 bases from V and 6 bases from J; bases unmatched to any gene: 4. Germline lookup yields CDR1 MNHNS and CDR2 SASEGT. The CDR3 has 15 residues. This CDR3 is CASSVIAGGAGELFF. The CDR3, as DNA: TGTGCCAGCAGTGTAATAGCGGGGGGGGCCGGGGAGCTGTTTTTT.

This clonotype was observed a few times. At one end, the junction sequence differs from germline, possibly due to a read error. The V gene is TRBV7-7, the J gene TRBJ1-5, with a weak D call TRBD1 (6 bases). This CDR3 has 15 residues. Per the germline V gene, CDR1 is SSHAT and CDR2 is FNYEAQ (reference sequence). This chain's CDR3 is CASSLVGGSNQPQHF. CDR3 DNA sequence: TGTGCTAGCAGCTTAGTAGGGGGTAGCAATCAGCCCCAGCATTTT.

The CDR3 DNA reads TGTGCCAGCAGCGTAGCTTCGGGGGACACTGAAGCTTTCTTT. This gives the protein CASSVASGDTEAFF. The gene calls are TRBV9 and TRBJ1-1; D is perhaps TRBD1 (5 bases). The CDR3 runs to 14 residues. CDR1 is SGDLS, CDR2 YYNGEE, per germline. V lost 0 bases to trimming and J lost 3 bases, with 9 bases between them.

The CDR3 DNA reads as TGTGCCAGCATCCTACTAGGGGGCCGTAGGGGGCGCGAGGACACTGAAGCTTTCTTT. Translating gives CASILLGGRRGREDTEAFF. V is TRBV6-1 and J is TRBJ1-1, with 7 bases matching TRBD1. Looked up from germline, CDR1 is MNHNS and CDR2 is SASEGT. The trim removed 7 bases at V and 3 bases at J, leaving 23 bases unmatched. This CDR3 is 19 amino acids long.

This chain uses TRBV4-3 with TRBJ1-1; D unresolved. This CDR3 comprises 15 residues. V was pared by 7 bases and J by 1 base, with 16 bases between. Germline CDR1 and CDR2: LGHNA and YSLEER. DNA for the CDR3: TGCGCCAGCACCCGCGAGCGGGATTGGAACACTGAAGCTTTCTTT. It translates to CASTRERDWNTEAFF.

The chain employs TRBV2 and TRBJ1-2; weak D call: TRBD1 (6 bases). With 4 bases removed from V and 3 bases from J, the gap between germline ends came to 15 bases. In germline, CDR1 is SNHLY, CDR2 FYNNEI. This CDR3 spans 15 amino acids. CDR3 sequence reads: CASSVWDTPDYGYTF. The DNA of the CDR3 is TGTGCCAGCAGTGTATGGGACACCCCGGACTATGGCTACACCTTC.

The CDR3 DNA is TGTGCCAGCAGTTCAACCGCCTCACAGGTTGGGGAGACCCAGTACTTC. It yields the protein CASSSTASQVGETQYF. V gene TRBV6-1 combines with J gene TRBJ2-5, with D tentatively TRBD1 (5 bases). V was shortened by 5 bases and J by 5 bases, with 21 bases between the two germline ends. CDR3 length equals 16 residues. CDR1 is MNHNS, CDR2 SASEGT, per germline.

This chain joins TRBV6-5 and TRBJ1-3, with D perhaps TRBD1 (5 bases). V was shortened by 0 bases and J by 7 bases, with 19 bases between the two germline ends. Germline CDR1 is MNHEY and CDR2 is SVGAGI. The CDR3 spans 17 residues. The DNA for the CDR3 is TGTGCCAGCAGTTACTCGAATTTTGCGGGGGGAGGGAACACCATATATTTT. This translates into CASSYSNFAGGGNTIYF.

The CDR3 DNA reads TGTGCCAGCAGCTTGGGTGTGTCGGAGACCCAGTACTTC. Protein: CASSLGVSETQYF. The gene calls are TRBV11-2 and TRBJ2-5; no reliable D call. The V end lost 3 bases, the J end lost 5 bases, and 10 bases lay between the germline ends. Germline CDR1 is SGHAT and CDR2 is FQNNGV. CDR3 length equals 13 residues.

The chain combines TRBV9 with TRBJ1-1, with a weak D call TRBD1 (6 bases). This CDR3 spans 14 amino acids. The V end was cut by 3 bases, the J end by 3 bases, with 12 bases between. Germline CDR1 is SGDLS and CDR2 is YYNGEE. DNA for the CDR3: TGTGCCAGCAGCGCCGGGGGCGCGGACACTGAAGCTTTCTTT. This sequence encodes CASSAGGADTEAFF.

This clonotype was picked up a small number of times. The J gene is TRBJ1-3, the V gene TRBV11-2, with D perhaps matching TRBD1 (6 bases). Trimming stripped 4 bases from V and 14 bases from J, with 21 bases between. CDR1 and CDR2 (germline): SGHAT, FQNNGV. The CDR3 has 14 residues. CDR3 coding DNA: TGTGCCAGCAGCTCGAATCCTGGACAGCTGGCTGTATATTTT. Residues: CASSSNPGQLAVYF.

The chain combines TRBV4-1 with TRBJ2-1; 7 nucleotides align to TRBD1. Trimming removed 1 base from V and 3 bases from J; junction bases left unmatched: 6. The CDR3 extends over 16 amino acids. Germline V gene sequence: CDR1 MGHRA, CDR2 YSYEKL. DNA of the CDR3: TGCGCCAGCAGCCAAGTTCCCGGGACAGACTACAATGAGCAGTTCTTC. Residues: CASSQVPGTDYNEQFF.

The genes are TRBV29-1 and TRBJ2-3, with D unresolved. Germline V gives CDR1 SQVTM, CDR2 ANQGSEA. This CDR3 has 10 residues. The V and J ends lost 8 bases and 3 bases respectively, with 6 bases between them. This chain's CDR3 is CSTWTDTQYF. CDR3 DNA sequence: TGCAGCACGTGGACAGATACGCAGTATTTT.

Here the CDR3 reads CASSDRVKLTDTQYF. In DNA form, the CDR3 reads TGTGCCAGCAGCGACAGGGTTAAACTCACAGATACGCAGTATTTT. This sequence joins TRBV11-1 and TRBJ2-3; 7 bases are shared with TRBD1. The germline V gene encodes CDR1 SGHAT and CDR2 FQDESV (reference sequence). This CDR3 has 15 amino acids. J was trimmed by 2 bases and V by 5 bases; bases with no gene match: 7.

This clonotype was seen only a few times. The genes are TRBV7-9 and TRBJ2-7, with D unresolved. Germline CDR1 is SEHNR and CDR2 is FQNEAQ (reference sequence). Between the trimmed V and J ends, which lost 8 bases and 0 bases, there was a span of 8 bases. This CDR3 contains 12 residues. Here the CDR3 reads CASSDGSYEQYF. The DNA of the CDR3 is TGTGCCAGCTCGGACGGCTCCTACGAGCAGTACTTC.

The J gene is TRBJ2-2, the V gene TRBV19; no reliable D call. V was cut by 9 bases and J by 0 bases, with 11 bases left in between. The CDR3 extends over 14 amino acids. Germline CDR1 reads LNHDA; CDR2 reads SQIVND (reference sequence). The CDR3, as DNA: TGTGCCAGCGGTGTTGGAGCGAACACCGGGGAGCTGTTTTTT. Translated, it gives CASGVGANTGELFF.

V and J are TRBV7-9 and TRBJ2-5, with 12 nucleotides matching TRBD2. V gave up 4 bases and J gave up 5 bases; unmatched junction bases: 11. The V gene's germline CDR1 is SEHNR and CDR2 FQNEAQ (reference sequence). There are 17 residues in the CDR3. The CDR3 nucleotides are TGTGCCAGCAGCTCGACGCTAGCGGGAGGGCCTGGTGAGACCCAGTACTTC. Its translation: CASSSTLAGGPGETQYF.

The chain has TRBV4-1 and TRBJ1-5; 8 bases agree with TRBD1. V was clipped by 4 bases and J by 0 bases; unmatched bases: 2. The CDR3 has 15 residues. CDR1 and CDR2 from the germline V gene are MGHRA and YSYEKL. CDR3 sequence reads: CASSRGQDSNQPQHF. In nucleotides, the CDR3 is TGCGCCAGCAGCCGGGGACAGGATAGCAATCAGCCCCAGCATTTT.